A selection of T cell receptor beta chains follows, all from one sample in a study of cytomegalovirus exposure and HLA in healthy donors. The protocol was immunoSEQ multiplex PCR, while the TCRdb copy is restricted to in-frame clones and leaves out a portion. The sample gives around 91,000 clones, approximately 78% of which show up once; approximately 2.7% is in the top ten. Sequenced: PBMCs. The receptors originated from a male donor in good health and CMV-seropositive. The CDR3 runs from the conserved cysteine through the conserved F or W. The D gene is left open where the match is weak. Not all rows give a size; the values are once, few, many and, for expanded clones, a class.

>TRBD2|TRBV25-1|13|TRBJ2-5|NA
CASSEALAGEQYF
TGTGCCAGCAGTGAAGCCCTCGCGGGAGAGCAGTACTTC
>NA|TRBV2|15|TRBJ1-2|NA
CASRAQGQGNYGYTF
TGTGCCAGCAGAGCCCAGGGGCAGGGGAACTATGGCTACACCTTC
>TRBD2|TRBV5-5|16|TRBJ2-1|few
CASSLTSGSLYNEQFF
TGTGCCAGCAGCTTGACTAGCGGGAGCCTCTACAATGAGCAGTTCTTC
>TRBD2|TRBV6-5|15|TRBJ2-1|NA
CASRGGLDSNHEQFF
TGTGCCAGCAGGGGGGGACTAGATTCTAACCATGAGCAGTTCTTC
>NA|TRBV11-2|12|TRBJ1-5|NA
CASSLDREPQHF
TGTGCCAGCAGCTTAGATCGGGAGCCCCAGCATTTT
>TRBD1|TRBV30|12|TRBJ1-1|NA
CAWRGQDTEAFF
TGTGCCTGGAGAGGACAGGACACTGAAGCTTTCTTT
>TRBD1|TRBV7-2|14|TRBJ2-7|NA
CASSPDRGPYEQYF
TGTGCCAGCAGCCCTGACAGGGGGCCCTACGAGCAGTACTTC
>NA|TRBV15|15|TRBJ1-1|NA
CATSRDSVGNTEAFF
TGTGCCACCAGCAGAGATTCGGTCGGGAACACTGAAGCTTTCTTT
>NA|TRBV12-5|15|TRBJ2-7|NA
CASGLVWAPAYEQYF
TGTGCTAGTGGTTTGGTATGGGCCCCGGCCTACGAGCAGTACTTC
>TRBD2|TRBV2|14|TRBJ2-7|NA
CASSERSGTYEQYF
TGTGCCAGCAGTGAGAGGAGCGGGACCTACGAGCAGTACTTC
>TRBD1|TRBV18|14|TRBJ1-6|NA
CASSQMDRDSPLHF
TGTGCCAGCTCACAAATGGACAGGGATTCACCCCTCCACTTT
>NA|TRBV7-9|16|TRBJ2-7|few
CASSSPPGHTQYEQYF
TGTGCCAGCAGCTCCCCCCCGGGACATACTCAATACGAGCAGTACTTC
>NA|TRBV29-1|15|TRBJ2-1|few
CSVDPTWSSYNEQFF
TGCAGCGTTGACCCGACGTGGAGCTCCTACAATGAGCAGTTCTTC
>NA|TRBV5-1|15|TRBJ1-1|NA
CASSLDTGGGTEAFF
TGCGCCAGCAGCTTGGATACGGGAGGGGGCACTGAAGCTTTCTTT
>NA|TRBV7-9|16|TRBJ2-7|few
CASSLGRGWVVYEQYF
TGTGCCAGCAGCTTAGGCCGGGGGTGGGTAGTCTACGAGCAGTACTTC
>NA|TRBV21-1|14|TRBJ1-1|many
CASSKGQGGTEAFF
TGTGCCAGCAGCAAGGGACAGGGGGGCACTGAAGCTTTCTTT
>NA|TRBV5-1|15|TRBJ2-7|NA
CASSLADRDFYEQYF
TGCGCCAGCAGCCTAGCGGACAGGGATTTCTACGAGCAGTACTTC
>TRBD2|TRBV2|16|TRBJ2-3|NA
CASSEARGRATDTQYF
TGTGCCAGCAGTGAAGCGCGCGGGAGGGCGACAGATACGCAGTATTTT
>NA|TRBV28|16|TRBJ2-6|NA
CASSYDGGAGANVLTF
TGTGCCAGCAGCTACGACGGCGGGGCTGGGGCCAACGTCCTGACTTTC
>TRBD1|TRBV18|15|TRBJ2-3|NA
CASSPGQGTTDTQYF
TGTGCCAGCTCACCGGGACAGGGGACCACAGATACGCAGTATTTT
>NA|TRBV7-6|15|TRBJ1-3|few
CASSLEQGAVDTIYF
TGTGCCAGCAGCTTAGAACAGGGAGCGGTAGACACCATATATTTT
>TRBD1|TRBV9|16|TRBJ1-1|NA
CASSEGQGLMNTEAFF
TGTGCCAGCAGCGAGGGACAGGGACTCATGAACACTGAAGCTTTCTTT
>TRBD2|TRBV6-1|15|TRBJ2-3|few
CASSEGTSGTDTQYF
TGTGCCAGCAGTGAAGGGACTAGCGGAACGGATACGCAGTATTTT
>TRBD2|TRBV7-9|15|TRBJ2-1|few
CANTSPQREGPEQFF
TGTGCCAACACTAGCCCCCAGCGGGAGGGCCCTGAGCAGTTCTTC
>NA|TRBV7-2|15|TRBJ2-7|NA
CASSLSQTSSYEQYF
TGTGCCAGCAGCTTATCACAGACGAGCTCCTACGAGCAGTACTTC
>TRBD2|TRBV7-9|18|TRBJ2-2|NA
CASPRLAGALANTGELFF
TGTGCCAGCCCCCGGCTAGCGGGAGCCCTCGCGAACACCGGGGAGCTGTTTTTT
>NA|TRBV12-5|12|TRBJ2-7|NA
CASDARVHEQYF
TGTGCTAGTGATGCCAGGGTCCACGAGCAGTACTTC
>TRBD2|TRBV4-2|20|TRBJ2-3|NA
CASSQERTSGRAGNRRAQYF
TGTGCCAGCAGCCAAGAGAGGACTAGCGGGAGGGCCGGGAACCGCCGAGCGCAGTATTTT
>TRBD1|TRBV5-4|16|TRBJ2-2|NA
CASSLLGQGGTGELFF
TGTGCCAGCAGCTTGCTGGGACAGGGAGGCACCGGGGAGCTGTTTTTT
>NA|TRBV5-1|16|TRBJ2-3|NA
CASSQRGKGDTDTQYF
TGCGCCAGCAGCCAAAGGGGGAAGGGGGACACAGATACGCAGTATTTT
>NA|TRBV27|14|TRBJ2-7|NA
CASSPRQALNGQYF
TGTGCCAGCAGTCCCCGACAGGCCCTTAACGGGCAGTACTTC
>NA|TRBV5-1|14|TRBJ1-2|once
CASRPQGDLYGYTF
TGCGCCAGCAGACCGCAAGGGGATCTCTATGGCTACACCTTC
>NA|TRBV5-1|15|TRBJ2-5|NA
CASSLAGSFQETQYF
TGCGCCAGCAGCTTGGCCGGTAGCTTCCAAGAGACCCAGTACTTC
>TRBD2|TRBV5-1|16|TRBJ2-2|NA
CASSAGLAGVTGELFF
TGCGCCAGCAGCGCGGGACTAGCGGGAGTTACCGGGGAGCTGTTTTTT
>NA|TRBV2|14|TRBJ2-3|once
CASRDARGGDTQYF
TGTGCCAGCAGGGACGCCCGAGGGGGAGATACGCAGTATTTT
>TRBD1|TRBV18|13|TRBJ2-7|NA
CASSPGQNYEQYF
TGTGCCAGCTCGCCGGGACAGAACTACGAGCAGTACTTC
>NA|TRBV7-6|12|TRBJ2-3|few
CASSSGGDTQYF
TGTGCCAGCAGCTCTGGAGGGGATACGCAGTATTTT
>TRBD2|TRBV6-4|18|TRBJ2-3|NA
CASSEGLAVSISTDTQYF
TGTGCCAGCAGCGAGGGACTAGCGGTAAGTATTAGCACAGATACGCAGTATTTT
>NA|TRBV5-4|16|TRBJ2-1|NA
CASSQIVATGYNEQFF
TGTGCCAGCAGCCAGATTGTAGCGACCGGCTACAATGAGCAGTTCTTC
>NA|TRBV30|12|TRBJ2-7|NA
CAWSVWGDEQYF
TGTGCCTGGAGTGTATGGGGAGACGAGCAGTACTTC
>TRBD2|TRBV5-4|17|TRBJ2-3|NA
CASSLAGSGRLGDTQYF
TGTGCCAGCAGCTTGGCCGGTAGCGGGAGACTTGGGGATACGCAGTATTTT
>NA|TRBV27|13|TRBJ1-1|NA
CASSSPVKSEAFF
TGTGCCAGCAGTTCCCCGGTCAAATCTGAAGCTTTCTTT
>NA|TRBV28|11|TRBJ2-7|once
CASMGPYEQYF
TGTGCCAGCATGGGCCCCTACGAGCAGTACTTC
>TRBD1|TRBV29-1|12|TRBJ2-1|NA
CSVARGQNEQFF
TGCAGCGTTGCCAGGGGGCAAAATGAGCAGTTCTTC
>TRBD1|TRBV30|13|TRBJ1-5|NA
CASTGGLGQPQHF
TGTGCCTCGACAGGGGGTCTAGGACAGCCCCAGCATTTT
>TRBD2|TRBV28|17|TRBJ2-5|NA
CASSLWTSGRTPETQYF
TGTGCCAGCAGTTTATGGACCAGCGGGAGAACCCCAGAGACCCAGTACTTC
>NA|TRBV14|19|TRBJ2-7|medium-sized
CASSLTYESSPEELRGQYF
TGTGCCAGCAGTTTAACTTACGAGAGTTCTCCAGAAGAACTACGAGGGCAGTACTTC
>NA|TRBV4-3|14|TRBJ2-2|once
CASSLDINTGELFF
TGCGCCAGCAGCCTGGACATCAACACCGGGGAGCTGTTTTTT
>TRBD1|TRBV18|15|TRBJ1-4|few
CASSPNRGSNEKLFF
TGTGCCAGCTCACCTAACAGGGGTTCTAATGAAAAACTGTTTTTT